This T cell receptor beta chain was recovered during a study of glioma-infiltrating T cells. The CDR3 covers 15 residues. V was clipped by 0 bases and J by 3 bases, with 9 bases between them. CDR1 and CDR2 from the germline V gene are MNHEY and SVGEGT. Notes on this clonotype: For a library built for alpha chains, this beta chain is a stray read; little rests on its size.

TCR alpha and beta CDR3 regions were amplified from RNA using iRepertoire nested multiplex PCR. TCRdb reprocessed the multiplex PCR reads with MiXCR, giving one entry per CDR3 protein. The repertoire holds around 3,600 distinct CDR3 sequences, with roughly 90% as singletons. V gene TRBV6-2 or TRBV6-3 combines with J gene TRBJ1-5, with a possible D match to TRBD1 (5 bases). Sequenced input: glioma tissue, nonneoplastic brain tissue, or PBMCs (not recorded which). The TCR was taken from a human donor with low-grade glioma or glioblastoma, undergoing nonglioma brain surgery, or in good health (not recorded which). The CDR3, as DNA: TGTGCCAGCAGTTACTCGGGGGACCTCAATCAGCCCCAGCATTTT. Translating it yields CASSYSGDLNQPQHF.